One sample yielded the 6 T cell receptor beta chains listed below, sequenced in a study of sequential checkpoint blockade in melanoma. Sequencing was performed with immunoSEQ multiplex PCR; in TCRdb, only in-frame clones are kept and a portion is missing. Among around 1,000 clones listed, under 30% were seen once. This sample's treatment: randomized to nivolumab then ipilimumab (arm A) or the reverse (arm B). The sample consisted of tumor tissue (inferred from file names), taken from a patient given nivolumab and ipilimumab in sequence. These receptors were collected from a human donor with melanoma.

The V gene is TRBV12-5, the J gene TRBJ2-1, with a possible D match to TRBD1 (7 bases). Deletions cut 9 bases from V and 4 bases from J, with 16 bases between. Looked up from germline, CDR1 is LGHNT and CDR2 is FRNRAP. The CDR3 is 14 residues long. For the CDR3, the DNA is TGTGCTAGCCCCCCGACAGGGAGGTACAATGAGCAGTTCTTC. Encoded protein: CASPPTGRYNEQFF. Together with reference TRBV12-5 and TRBJ2-1, the CDR3 gives the full variable domain: DARVTQTPRHKVTEMGQEVTMRCQPILGHNTVFWYRQTMMQGLELLAYFRNRAPLDDSGMPKDRFSAEMPDATLATLKIQPSEPRDSAVYFCASPPTGRYNEQFFGPGTRLTVL.

The V and J genes are TRBV11-3 and TRBJ2-7, with D perhaps TRBD2 (6 bases). Trimming left V 3 bases short and J 4 bases short, with 22 bases between. Germline CDR1 is SGHNT and CDR2 is YENEEA. The CDR3 has 17 amino acids. The CDR3 coding sequence is TGTGCCAGCAGCTTGGGAAGTTTCGCGCGGGAAGGTTACGAGCAGTACTTC. Protein sequence: CASSLGSFAREGYEQYF.

V is TRBV6-8 and J is TRBJ2-5; D call uncertain. This CDR3 is built from 15 residues. The V gene lost 2 bases and the J gene lost 1 base, with 11 bases spanning the gap. CDR1 MNHGY and CDR2 SAAAGT come from the germline V gene. This CDR3 is CASSYPVRVQETQYF. CDR3 DNA sequence: TGTGCCAGCAGTTACCCCGTTAGGGTCCAAGAGACCCAGTACTTC.

This clone is labeled large. J is TRBJ2-7 and V is TRBV11-3; D tentatively fits TRBD1 or TRBD2 (7 bases each). CDR3 size: 16 residues. V was trimmed by 4 bases and J by 6 bases, leaving 22 bases between them. Germline CDR1 is SGHNT and CDR2 is YENEEA. This chain's CDR3 is CASSYGQVIGGSEQYF. DNA of the CDR3: TGTGCCAGCAGCTATGGACAGGTAATCGGCGGGAGCGAGCAGTACTTC.

This clone has more than one count but fewer than ten. The CDR3 here is CSVGQGAAEAFF. CDR3 in DNA: TGCAGCGTTGGACAGGGGGCTGCTGAAGCTTTCTTT. The J gene is TRBJ1-1, the V gene TRBV29-1; 10 bases align to TRBD1. The V and J ends lost 4 bases and 6 bases, in that order; junction bases with no gene match: 2. The CDR3 contains 12 residues. Germline CDR1 SQVTM, CDR2 ANQGSEA.

Relative to its sample, this clone is medium-sized (0.01 to 0.1%). A junction boundary mismatches the germline segment, possibly from a read error. CDR3 sequence reads: CASSSTPQGVETQYF. The CDR3 DNA sequence: TGTGCTAGCAGCAGTACTCCTCAGGGTGTAGAGACCCAGTACTTC. The chain combines TRBV11-3 with TRBJ2-5; possible D gene TRBD1, 5 bases. CDR3 length: 15 residues. Germline lookup yields CDR1 SGHNT and CDR2 YENEEA.